The 2 T cell receptor beta chains below come from one sample, sequenced in a study of shared clonotypes between healthy human individuals. Profiling relied on immunoSEQ multiplex PCR, and the TCRdb table lists in-frame clones only, not all of them. Of about 500,000 clones in the sample, 70% to 80% were seen once. Specimen: PBMCs. The receptors originated from a woman in her thirties or forties in good health. Some clones in this sample may be carry-over from other donors' samples.

This clone was found once. The genes are TRBV2 and TRBJ1-2, with 9 nucleotides matching TRBD1. The CDR3 is 15 amino acids. Germline V lookup: CDR1 SNHLY, CDR2 FYNNEI. With V trimmed by 4 bases and J by 8 bases, 11 bases remained unmatched. In DNA form, the CDR3 reads TGTGCCAGCAGTGGGACAGGGGTTACTCTTTACGGCTACACCTTC. The encoded protein is CASSGTGVTLYGYTF.

Concerning this clone: A clone one base away is much larger, so this may be a read error. This chain links TRBV7-9 with TRBJ1-1, with TRBD1 matching over 8 bases. The CDR3 consists of 13 residues. Losses at the gene ends were 5 bases for V and 9 bases for J; bases not matched to a gene: 8. The V gene's germline CDR1 is SEHNR and CDR2 FQNEAQ (reference sequence). Written as DNA, the CDR3 is TGTGCCAGCAGCCAAGCAGGGACAGGTCAAGCTTTCTTT. It codes for CASSQAGTGQAFF.